Following are 27 T cell receptor beta chains from one sample sequenced in a study of shared clonotypes between healthy human individuals. As defined, naive CD8 cells were CD45RO-negative and positively selected for CCR7, with terminally differentiated effector memory CD45RA+ cells excluded. The table came from immunoSEQ multiplex PCR; TCRdb's copy has only in-frame clones and leaves some out. The sample records millions of clones, about 93% being singletons. Sequenced material: naive CD8+ T cells from PBMCs. The receptors shown here come from a man between 18 and 35 years old in good health. Some clones in this sample may be carry-over from other donors' samples.

A note on this clone: This CDR3 is also generated by other DNA sequences in the sample. The CDR3 nucleotides read TGTGCCAGCAGCGTAGGGGATACCCCCTACAATGAGCAGTTCTTC. It specifies CASSVGDTPYNEQFF. The chain couples TRBV9 to TRBJ2-1, with unresolved D. The CDR3 runs 15 residues. Per the germline V gene, CDR1 is SGDLS and CDR2 is YYNGEE. The V end was cut by 0 bases, the J end by 2 bases, with 9 bases between.

This chain uses TRBV4-1 with TRBJ2-7, with D possibly matching TRBD1 (5 bases). V was shortened by 4 bases and J by 1 base, with 11 bases between the two germline ends. CDR3 length equals 14 residues. Germline V gives CDR1 MGHRA, CDR2 YSYEKL. DNA of the CDR3: TGCGCCAGCAGCCCGGTCAAGGGGTCCTACGAGCAGTACTTC. It encodes CASSPVKGSYEQYF.

The chain uses TRBV11-3 and TRBJ2-3, with D possibly TRBD2 on 7 matching bases. Germline V gives CDR1 SGHNT, CDR2 YENEEA. CDR3 length: 15 amino acids. With 5 bases removed from V and 6 bases from J, the gap between germline ends came to 18 bases. CDR3: CASSPRRGGKDTQYF. The CDR3 DNA is TGTGCCAGCAGCCCAAGAAGGGGGGGTAAGGATACGCAGTATTTT.

This chain uses TRBV7-9 with TRBJ2-1; possible D gene TRBD2, 5 bases. CDR3 length: 13 residues. V lost 8 bases and J lost 7, with 15 bases in between. Germline V CDR1 and CDR2: SEHNR, FQNEAQ (reference sequence). In DNA form, the CDR3 reads TGTGCCAGCGGAGCGAGCGGCCGGAATGAGCAGTTCTTC. Its translation is CASGASGRNEQFF. The whole variable domain, filled in from reference TRBV7-9 and TRBJ2-1, reads DTGVSQNPRHKITKRGQNVTFRCDPISEHNRLYWYRQTLGQGPEFLTYFQNEAQLEKSRLLSDRFSAERPKGSFSTLEIQRTEQGDSAMYLCASGASGRNEQFFGPGTRLTVL.

This rearrangement joins TRBV7-6 to TRBJ2-5; D might be TRBD1 (7 bases). Germline V gives CDR1 SGHVS, CDR2 FNYEAQ. This CDR3 contains 17 residues. The V end lost 2 bases, the J end lost 4 bases, and 20 bases lay between the germline ends. The CDR3 DNA reads as TGTGCCAGCAGCTTAATCTCGGGCAGGGGGGTCCGAGAGACCCAGTACTTC. Protein: CASSLISGRGVRETQYF.

This chain connects TRBV9 to TRBJ2-5, with 7 bases lining up with TRBD1. The CDR3 contains 13 residues. In germline, CDR1 is SGDLS, CDR2 YYNGEE. The junction had 1 base not matched to a gene; V was cut back by 0 bases and J by 5 bases. CDR3 nucleotide sequence: TGTGCCAGCAGCGTAGAGGGGGCGGAGACCCAGTACTTC. Its translation: CASSVEGAETQYF.

CDR3 region: CASSLMAEQETQYF. As DNA, the CDR3 is TGTGCCAGCAGTTTAATGGCAGAACAAGAGACCCAGTACTTC. The chain carries TRBV28 and TRBJ2-5; no clear D. Between the trimmed V and J ends, which lost 2 bases and 2 bases, there was a span of 9 bases. Germline assignment: CDR1 MDHEN and CDR2 SYDVKM. The CDR3 spans 14 residues.

This clone was seen a handful of times. The V and J genes are TRBV25-1 and TRBJ1-1; D is undetermined. CDR1 and CDR2 from the germline V gene are MGHDK and SYGVNS. The CDR3 extends over 12 amino acids. With 3 bases removed from V and 3 bases from J, the gap between germline ends came to 5 bases. CDR3 protein: CASSDVYTEAFF. The DNA of the CDR3 is TGTGCCAGCAGTGACGTATACACTGAAGCTTTCTTT.

The chain uses TRBV6-6 and TRBJ2-7, with D possibly TRBD1 on 6 matching bases. The ends were cut back, 6 bases at V and 2 bases at J, with 11 bases in the middle. Germline lookup yields CDR1 MNHNY and CDR2 SVGAGI (reference sequence). CDR3 length: 13 residues. CDR3 protein: CASRDTGTYEQYF. CDR3 bases: TGTGCCAGCAGAGATACAGGGACCTACGAGCAGTACTTC.

The chain is built from TRBV2 and TRBJ2-1; D is unresolved. V shed 4 bases and J shed 6 bases, with 4 bases lying between them. Germline V gives CDR1 SNHLY, CDR2 FYNNEI. The CDR3 loop spans 11 amino acids. The CDR3 reads CASSVANEQFF. CDR3 nucleotides: TGTGCCAGCAGTGTAGCCAATGAGCAGTTCTTC.

The gene calls are TRBV9 and TRBJ2-3, with D tentatively TRBD2 (5 bases). There are 15 residues in the CDR3. V lost 0 bases and J lost 7, with 15 bases in between. Per germline, CDR1 SGDLS and CDR2 YYNGEE. DNA of the CDR3: TGTGCCAGCAGCGTAGTCGGACTCTTGGGCCATACGCAGTATTTT. It translates to CASSVVGLLGHTQYF.

The chain recombines TRBV5-1 with TRBJ1-2; a weak D match, TRBD1 (5 bases). The CDR3 spans 17 residues. The V end lost 5 bases, the J end lost 0 bases, and 20 bases lay between the germline ends. Per the germline V gene, CDR1 is SGHRS and CDR2 is YFSETQ. CDR3 region: CASSQSDSNEANYGYTF. The CDR3 DNA reads TGCGCCAGCAGTCAATCCGACAGCAACGAAGCTAACTATGGCTACACCTTC.

The V and J genes are TRBV6-5 and TRBJ2-1, with 7 bases matching TRBD2. The CDR3 totals 15 residues. Germline lookup yields CDR1 MNHEY and CDR2 SVGAGI. Trimming cost V 2 bases and J 5 bases; bases outside gene matches: 6. The DNA of the CDR3 is TGTGCCAGCAGTTACACCCCTAGCGGCAACAATGAGCAGTTCTTC. Its protein is CASSYTPSGNNEQFF.

The chain employs TRBV28 and TRBJ2-7; the match to TRBD1 covers 9 bases. Per the germline V gene, CDR1 is MDHEN and CDR2 is SYDVKM. The J segment lost 5 bases and the V segment lost 5 bases, leaving 10 bases of the junction unmatched. CDR3 length equals 15 residues. CDR3 sequence reads: CASSGPGQGGHEQYF. In nucleotides, the CDR3 is TGTGCCAGCAGTGGGCCGGGACAGGGCGGCCACGAGCAGTACTTC.

Only one count was recorded for this clone. The chain employs TRBV10-3 and TRBJ2-7; unclear D gene. Trimming pared 3 bases from V and 0 bases from J, leaving 12 bases between. The CDR3 spans 15 residues. Germline V gene lookup returns CDR1 ENHRY and CDR2 SYGVKD. The DNA of the CDR3 is TGTGCCATCAGTGATCCGGGCGGATACTCCTACGAGCAGTACTTC. Protein: CAISDPGGYSYEQYF.

The V and J genes are TRBV15 and TRBJ2-1; TRBD1 matches 7 bases. The V and J ends lost 3 bases and 12 bases, in that order; junction bases with no gene match: 11. Per germline, CDR1 LNHNV and CDR2 YYDKDF (reference sequence). This CDR3 spans 14 amino acids. CDR3 in DNA: TGTGCCACCAGCAGCGAAGAAGGGGACAGCCGGCAGTTCTTC. Translating gives CATSSEEGDSRQFF. The full variable domain, with the rest looked up from reference TRBV15 and TRBJ2-1, is DAMVIQNPRYQVTQFGKPVTLSCSQTLNHNVMYWYQQKSSQAPKLLFHYYDKDFNNEADTPDNFQSRRPNTSFCFLDIRSPGLGDTAMYLCATSSEEGDSRQFFGPGTRLTVL.

V gene TRBV7-6 combines with J gene TRBJ2-3; D gene uncertain. The CDR3 has 15 residues. V gave up 5 bases and J gave up 2 bases, with 14 bases separating them. Germline CDR1 reads SGHVS; CDR2 reads FNYEAQ. CDR3 coding DNA: TGTGCCAGCAGCCCGTTCCTTGAATCCACAGATACGCAGTATTTT. This sequence encodes CASSPFLESTDTQYF.

The chain recombines TRBV18 with TRBJ2-7, with a tentative D call TRBD2 (6 bases). V was cut by 0 bases and J by 3 bases, with 12 bases left in between. The CDR3 totals 15 residues. Germline V gene lookup returns CDR1 KGHSH and CDR2 LQKENI. CDR3 amino acids: CASSPPEGPGYEQYF. CDR3 nucleotides: TGTGCCAGCTCACCACCGGAGGGGCCGGGCTACGAGCAGTACTTC.

This chain uses TRBV5-4 with TRBJ2-5, with D perhaps matching TRBD2 (5 bases). V lost 0 bases and J lost 1, with 13 bases in between. CDR1 SGHNT and CDR2 YYREEE come from the germline V gene (reference sequence). The CDR3 extends over 16 amino acids. CDR3 sequence reads: CASSLEPGFFQETQYF. CDR3 nucleotides: TGTGCCAGCAGCTTGGAGCCGGGATTCTTCCAAGAGACCCAGTACTTC.

This clone was seen more than once but under ten times. The V gene is TRBV5-6, the J gene TRBJ1-4; D is unclear. V lost 4 bases and J 6 bases, leaving 16 bases between the germline ends. Germline V CDR1 and CDR2: SGHDT, YYEEEE. This CDR3 is 15 amino acids long. This CDR3 reads CASSEAAAGYEKLFF. The CDR3 DNA follows: TGTGCCAGCAGCGAAGCGGCGGCGGGATATGAAAAACTGTTTTTT.

The V gene is TRBV29-1, the J gene TRBJ2-3, with a tentative D call TRBD1 (6 bases). V was clipped by 7 bases and J by 1 base, with 12 bases between them. The CDR3 is 13 residues long. Germline lookup yields CDR1 SQVTM and CDR2 ANQGSEA. The CDR3 protein is CSAGRTGTDTQYF. CDR3 in DNA: TGCAGCGCCGGGCGGACAGGCACAGATACGCAGTATTTT.

For this clone: Other DNA variants within this sample encode the same CDR3. The chain carries TRBV27 and TRBJ2-6; D is tentatively TRBD1 or TRBD2 (6 bases each). The V end lost 2 bases, the J end lost 2 bases, and 7 bases lay between the germline ends. CDR3 length: 15 residues. CDR1 is MNHEY and CDR2 is SMNVEV in the germline V gene (reference sequence). DNA of the CDR3: TGTGCCAGCAGTTTAAGGGGGGCTGGGGCCAACGTCCTGACTTTC. Its protein product is CASSLRGAGANVLTF.

J is TRBJ1-1 and V is TRBV7-2; unclear D gene. V was shortened by 1 base and J by 6 bases, with 9 bases between the two germline ends. The CDR3 runs to 13 residues. Germline CDR1 and CDR2: SGHTA and FQGNSA. This CDR3 is CASSLVDRSEAFF. The CDR3 DNA reads TGTGCCAGCAGCTTAGTCGATCGGTCTGAAGCTTTCTTT.

The rearrangement links TRBV4-3 to TRBJ2-1; TRBD2 matches 8 bases. V lost 4 bases to trimming and J lost 8 bases; unmatched junction nucleotides: 10. The CDR3 covers 15 residues. CDR1 is LGHNA and CDR2 is YSLEER in the germline V gene. CDR3: CASSPRLGLVDEQFF. The CDR3 nucleotides read TGCGCCAGCAGCCCGCGGTTGGGACTAGTCGATGAGCAGTTCTTC.

The chain employs TRBV19 and TRBJ2-1, with 10 positions matching TRBD1. This CDR3 has 16 residues. Germline V gene sequence: CDR1 LNHDA, CDR2 SQIVND (reference sequence). V lost 4 bases, J lost 7 bases, and 10 bases stayed unmatched. CDR3 in DNA: TGTGCCAGTAGTACCCACCGACAGGGGGCGAGGAATGAGCAGTTCTTC. Residues: CASSTHRQGARNEQFF.

This clone was counted only a few times. The chain has TRBV29-1 and TRBJ1-4; no definite D call. The germline gives CDR1 SQVTM, CDR2 ANQGSEA. The ends were cut back, 3 bases at V and 7 bases at J, with 3 bases in the middle. The CDR3 length is 10 residues. CDR3 DNA: TGCAGCGTTGATAGTGAAAAACTGTTTTTT. Translation gives CSVDSEKLFF.

V is TRBV4-3 and J is TRBJ2-2; 8 bases are shared with TRBD1. Germline CDR1 and CDR2: LGHNA and YSLEER. The CDR3 is 19 amino acids. The ends lost 3 bases at V and 6 bases at J; junction bases unmatched: 18. The CDR3 DNA is TGCGCCAGCAGCCAGTGGACAGGGCAGTTCCTTATTCCGGCCGGGGAGCTGTTTTTT. Amino acid sequence: CASSQWTGQFLIPAGELFF.